This TCR beta chain appears in the sequencing data of a study of T cell changes during pregnancy in multiple sclerosis. The CDR3 is made up of 15 amino acids. Unmatched junction bases numbered 10, after V lost 5 bases and J lost 7 bases. Germline CDR1 and CDR2: MRHNA and SNTAGT. Repertoires were generated with immunoSEQ multiplex PCR, while TCRdb's copy carries only in-frame clones and drops some. Of fewer than 80,000 clones in the sample, more than 70% were seen once. This material consisted of peripheral blood, taken in the first trimester of pregnancy. This sequence originates from a female donor in good health, enrolled as a control in a pregnancy study. The chain is built from TRBV6-4 and TRBJ1-5, with 8 bases that match TRBD1. The chain's CDR3 is CASSPQGQGIQPQHF. The DNA of the CDR3 is TGTGCCAGCAGTCCCCAAGGACAGGGTATACAGCCCCAGCATTTT.